The clone carrying this TCR beta chain was recorded many times. These data are taken from a study of T cells in Graves' hyperthyroidism and ophthalmopathy. Regions amplified from RNA transcripts were the TCR beta CDR3 regions. TCR CDR3 regions were first amplified by RT-PCR with HTBI primers. TCRdb reanalysed the multiplex PCR reads using MiXCR and keeps one entry per CDR3 protein. In the table there are about 550,000 distinct CDR3 sequences, around 21% of which are singletons. The CDR3 has 14 residues. Germline V gene sequence: CDR1 MDHEN, CDR2 SYDVKM. The V segment lost 5 bases and the J segment 8 bases; nucleotides outside the gene matches: 9.

Sequencing was carried out using blood. The chain carries TRBV28 and TRBJ1-1, with 9 bases aligning to TRBD1. The receptor comes from a young man with Graves' hyperthyroidism. The CDR3 bases are TGTGCCAGCAGTGATCCCGGGACAGGGTTAGAAGCTTTCTTT. This sequence encodes CASSDPGTGLEAFF. Using reference TRBV28 and TRBJ1-1 for the parts outside the CDR3, the full variable domain is DVKVTQSSRYLVKRTGEKVFLECVQDMDHENMFWYRQDPGLGLRLIYFSYDVKMKEKGDIPEGYSVSREKKERFSLILESASTNQTSMYLCASSDPGTGLEAFFGQGTRLTVV.